One T cell receptor beta chain is described in this entry. This entry belongs to a study of somatic mutations in cytotoxic T cells in rheumatoid arthritis. Assay: immunoSEQ multiplex PCR; the TCRdb copy retains only in-frame clones and omits some. The sample yields some 20,000 clones, about 85% seen once. The TCR originated in an adult with rheumatoid arthritis. Material for sequencing was CD8+ T cells sorted from blood.

The CDR3 coding sequence is TGTGCCAGCAGTTTAGGACGTTTTCGCCAGGGTCAGTACGAGCAGTACTTC. Its protein product is CASSLGRFRQGQYEQYF. This chain joins TRBV28 and TRBJ2-7; tentative D call: TRBD1 (5 bases). CDR1 is MDHEN and CDR2 is SYDVKM in the germline V gene. The length of the CDR3 is 17 residues. Trimming took 2 bases from V and 4 from J, leaving 21 bases between them.